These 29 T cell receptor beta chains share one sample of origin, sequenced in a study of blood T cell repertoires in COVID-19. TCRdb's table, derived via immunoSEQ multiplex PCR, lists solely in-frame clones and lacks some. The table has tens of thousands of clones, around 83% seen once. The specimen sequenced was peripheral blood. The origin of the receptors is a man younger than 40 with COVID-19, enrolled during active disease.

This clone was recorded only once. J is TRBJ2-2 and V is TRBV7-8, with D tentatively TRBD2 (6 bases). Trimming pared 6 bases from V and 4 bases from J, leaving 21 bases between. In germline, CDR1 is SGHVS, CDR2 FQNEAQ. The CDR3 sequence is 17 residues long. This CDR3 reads CASSRDGSVGITGELFF. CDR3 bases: TGTGCCAGCAGTCGTGACGGGAGCGTTGGAATCACCGGGGAGCTGTTTTTT. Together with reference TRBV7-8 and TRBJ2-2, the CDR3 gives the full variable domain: GAGVSQSPRYKVAKRGQDVALRCDPISGHVSLFWYQQALGQGPEFLTYFQNEAQLDKSGLPSDRFFAERPEGSVSTLKIQRTQQEDSAVYLCASSRDGSVGITGELFFGEGSRLTVL.

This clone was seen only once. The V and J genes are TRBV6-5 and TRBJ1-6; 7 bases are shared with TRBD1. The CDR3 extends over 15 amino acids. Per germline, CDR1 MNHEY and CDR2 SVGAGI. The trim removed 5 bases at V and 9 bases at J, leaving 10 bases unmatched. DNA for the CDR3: TGTGCCAGCAGTCGGGACAGTGTGGGTGGTTCACCCCTCCACTTT. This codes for CASSRDSVGGSPLHF.

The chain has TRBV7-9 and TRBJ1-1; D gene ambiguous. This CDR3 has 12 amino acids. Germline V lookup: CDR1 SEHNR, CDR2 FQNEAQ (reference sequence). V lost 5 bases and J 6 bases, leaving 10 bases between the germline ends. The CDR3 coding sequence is TGTGCCAGCAGCCTCACTTACGCTGAAGCTTTCTTT. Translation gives CASSLTYAEAFF.

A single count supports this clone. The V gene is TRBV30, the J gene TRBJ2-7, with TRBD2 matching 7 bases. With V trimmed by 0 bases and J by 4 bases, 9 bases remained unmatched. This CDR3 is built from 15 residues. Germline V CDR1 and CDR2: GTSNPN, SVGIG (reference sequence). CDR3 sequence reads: CAWSVAGTNIYEQYF. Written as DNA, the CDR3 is TGTGCCTGGAGTGTAGCCGGGACTAACATTTACGAGCAGTACTTC.

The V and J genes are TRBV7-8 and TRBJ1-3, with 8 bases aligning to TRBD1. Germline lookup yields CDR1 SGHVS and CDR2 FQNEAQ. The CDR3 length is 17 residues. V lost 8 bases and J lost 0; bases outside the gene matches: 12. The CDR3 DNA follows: TGTGCCAGCGCCTCCGGACGGACAGGGTACTCTGGAAACACCATATATTTT. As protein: CASASGRTGYSGNTIYF.

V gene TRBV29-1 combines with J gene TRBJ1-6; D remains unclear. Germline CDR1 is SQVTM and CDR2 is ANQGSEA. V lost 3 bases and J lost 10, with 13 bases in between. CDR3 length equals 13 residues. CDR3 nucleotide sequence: TGCAGCGTTGAGCGGATCGAAGCCTCACCCCTCCACTTT. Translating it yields CSVERIEASPLHF. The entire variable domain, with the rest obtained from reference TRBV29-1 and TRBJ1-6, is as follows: SAVISQKPSRDICQRGTSLTIQCQVDSQVTMMFWYRQQPGQSLTLIATANQGSEATYESGFVIDKFPISRPNLTFSTLTVSNMSPEDSSIYLCSVERIEASPLHFGNGTRLTVT.

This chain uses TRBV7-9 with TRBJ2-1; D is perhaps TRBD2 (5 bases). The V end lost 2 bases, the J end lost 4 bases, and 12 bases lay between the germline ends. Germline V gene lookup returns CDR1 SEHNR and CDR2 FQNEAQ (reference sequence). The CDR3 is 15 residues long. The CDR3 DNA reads TGTGCCAGCAGCTTAAAAGACTATTTATACAATGAGCAGTTCTTC. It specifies CASSLKDYLYNEQFF.

CDR3 sequence: CASSLQTGDTEAFF. CDR3 in DNA: TGTGCCAGCAGCCTGCAGACAGGGGACACTGAAGCTTTCTTT. The chain links TRBV7-2 to TRBJ1-1; TRBD1 matches 8 bases. Germline CDR1 and CDR2: SGHTA and FQGNSA. Trimming cost V 5 bases and J 3 bases; bases outside gene matches: 5. The CDR3 contains 14 residues.

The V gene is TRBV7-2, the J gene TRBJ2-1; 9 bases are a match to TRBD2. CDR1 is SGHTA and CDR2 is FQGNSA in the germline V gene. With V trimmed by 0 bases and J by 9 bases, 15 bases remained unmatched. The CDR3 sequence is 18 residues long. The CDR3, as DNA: TGTGCCAGCAGCTTAGCTTCCTCTATCGGTAGCGGGGGCGGTGAGCAGTTCTTC. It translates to CASSLASSIGSGGGEQFF.

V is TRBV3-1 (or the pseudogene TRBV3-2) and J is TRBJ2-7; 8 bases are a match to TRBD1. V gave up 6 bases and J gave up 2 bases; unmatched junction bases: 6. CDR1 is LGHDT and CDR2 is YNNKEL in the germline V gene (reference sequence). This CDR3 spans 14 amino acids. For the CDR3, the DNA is TGTGCCAGCAGTTTAGACAGGGGTCCCTACGAGCAGTACTTC. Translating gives CASSLDRGPYEQYF.

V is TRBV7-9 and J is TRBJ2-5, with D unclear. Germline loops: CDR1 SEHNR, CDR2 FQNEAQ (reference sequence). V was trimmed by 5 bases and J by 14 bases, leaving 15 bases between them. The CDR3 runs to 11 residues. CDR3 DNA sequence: TGTGCCAGCAGCGAGCCGGGTCTCAAATACTTC. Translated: CASSEPGLKYF.

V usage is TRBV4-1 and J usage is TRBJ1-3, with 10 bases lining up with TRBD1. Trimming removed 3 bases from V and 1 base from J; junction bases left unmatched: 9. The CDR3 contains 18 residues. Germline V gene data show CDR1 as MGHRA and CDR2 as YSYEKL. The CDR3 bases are TGCGCCAGCAGCCATCTCGACAGGGGGCTTTCTTCTGGAAACACCATATATTTT. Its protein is CASSHLDRGLSSGNTIYF.

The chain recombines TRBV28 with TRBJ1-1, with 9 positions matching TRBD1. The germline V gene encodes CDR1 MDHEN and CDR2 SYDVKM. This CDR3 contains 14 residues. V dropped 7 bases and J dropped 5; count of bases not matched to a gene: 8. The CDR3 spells CASTRPGQGTEAFF. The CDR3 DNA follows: TGTGCCAGCACCAGGCCGGGACAGGGAACTGAAGCTTTCTTT.

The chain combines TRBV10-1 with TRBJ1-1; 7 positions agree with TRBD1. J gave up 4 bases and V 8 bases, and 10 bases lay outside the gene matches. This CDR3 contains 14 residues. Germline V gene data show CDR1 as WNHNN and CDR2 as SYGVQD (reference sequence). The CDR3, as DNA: TGCGCCAGCGCCGATACAGGGGCCGGCACTGAAGCTTTCTTT. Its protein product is CASADTGAGTEAFF.

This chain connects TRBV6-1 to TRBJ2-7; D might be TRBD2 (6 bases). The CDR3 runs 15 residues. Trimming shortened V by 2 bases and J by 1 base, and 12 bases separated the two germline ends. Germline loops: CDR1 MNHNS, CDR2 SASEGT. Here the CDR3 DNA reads TGTGCCAGCAGTGAAAACAGCGGGCTATCCTACGAGCAGTACTTC. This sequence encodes CASSENSGLSYEQYF.

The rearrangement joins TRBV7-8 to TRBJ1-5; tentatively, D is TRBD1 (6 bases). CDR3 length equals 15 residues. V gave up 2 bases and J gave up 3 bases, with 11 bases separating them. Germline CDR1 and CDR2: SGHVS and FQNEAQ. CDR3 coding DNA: TGTGCCAGCAGCTTAAACAGGGTGGACAATCAGCCCCAGCATTTT. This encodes CASSLNRVDNQPQHF.

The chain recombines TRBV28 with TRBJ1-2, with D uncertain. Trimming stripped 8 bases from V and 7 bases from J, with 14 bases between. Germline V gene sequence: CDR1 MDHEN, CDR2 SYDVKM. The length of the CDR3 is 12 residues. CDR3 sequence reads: CASHSQPIGYTF. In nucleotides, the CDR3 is TGTGCCAGCCACAGCCAACCTATTGGCTACACCTTC.

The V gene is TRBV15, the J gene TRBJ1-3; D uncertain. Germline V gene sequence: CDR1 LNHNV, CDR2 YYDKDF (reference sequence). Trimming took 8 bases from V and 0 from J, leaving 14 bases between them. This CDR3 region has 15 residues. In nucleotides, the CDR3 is TGTGCCACCCATAGCTCGGGTAGCTCTGGAAACACCATATATTTT. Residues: CATHSSGSSGNTIYF.

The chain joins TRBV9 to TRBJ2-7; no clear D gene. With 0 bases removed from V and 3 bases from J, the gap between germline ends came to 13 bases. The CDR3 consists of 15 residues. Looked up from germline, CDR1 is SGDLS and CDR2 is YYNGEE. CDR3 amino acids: CASSVGGSVDYEQYF. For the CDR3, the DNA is TGTGCCAGCAGCGTAGGAGGAAGCGTGGACTACGAGCAGTACTTC.

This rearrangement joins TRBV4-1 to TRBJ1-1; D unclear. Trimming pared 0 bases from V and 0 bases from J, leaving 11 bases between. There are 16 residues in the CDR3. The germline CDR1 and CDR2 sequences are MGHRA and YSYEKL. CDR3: CASSQDALPLNTEAFF. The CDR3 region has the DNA TGCGCCAGCAGCCAAGACGCCCTACCGTTGAACACTGAAGCTTTCTTT.

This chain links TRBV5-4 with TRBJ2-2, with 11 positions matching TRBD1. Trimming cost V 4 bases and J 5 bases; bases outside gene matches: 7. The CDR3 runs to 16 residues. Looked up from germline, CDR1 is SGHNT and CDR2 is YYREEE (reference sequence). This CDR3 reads CASSPGGTGGTGELFF. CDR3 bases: TGTGCCAGCAGCCCTGGGGGGACAGGGGGTACCGGGGAGCTGTTTTTT.

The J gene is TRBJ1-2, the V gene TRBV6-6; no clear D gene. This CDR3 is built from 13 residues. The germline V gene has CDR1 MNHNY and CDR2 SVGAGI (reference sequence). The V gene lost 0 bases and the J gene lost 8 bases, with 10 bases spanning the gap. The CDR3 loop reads CASSYSAVRGYTF. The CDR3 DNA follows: TGTGCCAGCAGTTACTCCGCAGTCCGCGGCTACACCTTC.

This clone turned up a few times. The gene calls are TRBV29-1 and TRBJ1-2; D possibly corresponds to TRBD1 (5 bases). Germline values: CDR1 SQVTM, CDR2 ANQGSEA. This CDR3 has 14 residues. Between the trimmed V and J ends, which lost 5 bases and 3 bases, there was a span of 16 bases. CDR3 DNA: TGCAGCGTTCGAACGCCAGGGCACGACTATGGCTACACCTTC. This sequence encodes CSVRTPGHDYGYTF.

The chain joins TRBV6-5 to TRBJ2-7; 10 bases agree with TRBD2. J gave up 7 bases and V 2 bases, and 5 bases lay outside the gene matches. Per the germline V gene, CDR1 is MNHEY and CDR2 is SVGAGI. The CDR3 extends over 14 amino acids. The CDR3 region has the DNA TGTGCCAGCAGTTACAGCGGGAGGGCCCGGGAGCAGTACTTC. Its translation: CASSYSGRAREQYF.

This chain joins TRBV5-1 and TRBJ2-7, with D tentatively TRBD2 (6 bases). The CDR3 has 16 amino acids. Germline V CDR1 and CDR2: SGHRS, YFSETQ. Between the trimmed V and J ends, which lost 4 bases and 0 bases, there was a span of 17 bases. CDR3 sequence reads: CASSPSTGTVSYEQYF. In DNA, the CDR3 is TGCGCCAGCAGCCCCTCTACCGGGACTGTCTCCTACGAGCAGTACTTC. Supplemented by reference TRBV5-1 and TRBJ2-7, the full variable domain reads KAGVTQTPRYLIKTRGQQVTLSCSPISGHRSVSWYQQTPGQGLQFLFEYFSETQRNKGNFPGRFSGRQFSNSRSEMNVSTLELGDSALYLCASSPSTGTVSYEQYFGPGTRLTVT.

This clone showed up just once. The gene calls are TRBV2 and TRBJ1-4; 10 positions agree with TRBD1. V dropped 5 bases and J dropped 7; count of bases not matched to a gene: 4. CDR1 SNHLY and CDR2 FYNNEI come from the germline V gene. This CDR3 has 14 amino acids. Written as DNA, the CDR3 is TGTGCCAGCAGTAGGGACAGGGGTGGTGAAAAACTGTTTTTT. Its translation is CASSRDRGGEKLFF.

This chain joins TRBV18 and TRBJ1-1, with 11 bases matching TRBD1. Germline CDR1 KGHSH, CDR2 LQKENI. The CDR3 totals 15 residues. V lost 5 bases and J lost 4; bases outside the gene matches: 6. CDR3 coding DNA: TGTGCCAGCTCATACGGACAGGGGGCGCCCACTGAAGCTTTCTTT. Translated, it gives CASSYGQGAPTEAFF.

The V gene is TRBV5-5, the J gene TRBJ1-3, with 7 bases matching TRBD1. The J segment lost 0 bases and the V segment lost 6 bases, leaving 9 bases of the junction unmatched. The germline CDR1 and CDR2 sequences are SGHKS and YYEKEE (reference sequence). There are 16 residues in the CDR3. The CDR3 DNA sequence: TGTGCCAGCACCGGTCAGGGGGTGAACTCTGGAAACACCATATATTTT. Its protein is CASTGQGVNSGNTIYF.

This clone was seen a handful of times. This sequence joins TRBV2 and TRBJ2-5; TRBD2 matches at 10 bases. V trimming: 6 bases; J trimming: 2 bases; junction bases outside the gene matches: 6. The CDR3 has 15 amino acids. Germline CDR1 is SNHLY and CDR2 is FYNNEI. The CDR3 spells CASRTGLALQETQYF. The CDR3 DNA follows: TGTGCCAGCAGGACGGGACTAGCGTTACAAGAGACCCAGTACTTC. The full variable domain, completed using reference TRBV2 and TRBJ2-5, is EPEVTQTPSHQVTQMGQEVILRCVPISNHLYFYWYRQILGQKVEFLVSFYNNEISEKSEIFDDQFSVERPDGSNFTLKIRSTKLEDSAMYFCASRTGLALQETQYFGPGTRLLVL.